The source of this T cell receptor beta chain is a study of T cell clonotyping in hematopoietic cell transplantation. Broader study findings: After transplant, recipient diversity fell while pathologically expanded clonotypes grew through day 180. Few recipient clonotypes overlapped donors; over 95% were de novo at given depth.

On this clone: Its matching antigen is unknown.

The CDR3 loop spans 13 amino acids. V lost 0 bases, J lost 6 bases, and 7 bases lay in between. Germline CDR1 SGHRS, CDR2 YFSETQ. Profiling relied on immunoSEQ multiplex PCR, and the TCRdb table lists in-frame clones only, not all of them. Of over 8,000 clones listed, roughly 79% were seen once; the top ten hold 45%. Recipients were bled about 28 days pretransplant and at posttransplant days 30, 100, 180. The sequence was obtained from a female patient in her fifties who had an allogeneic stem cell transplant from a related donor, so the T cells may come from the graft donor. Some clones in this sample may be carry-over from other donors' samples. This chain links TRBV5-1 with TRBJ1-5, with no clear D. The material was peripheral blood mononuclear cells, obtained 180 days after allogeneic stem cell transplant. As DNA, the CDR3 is TGCGCCAGCAGCTTGGCTGGGAGTCAGCCCCAGCATTTT. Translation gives CASSLAGSQPQHF.